One sample yielded the 16 T cell receptor beta chains listed below, sequenced in a study of CD8 T cells in ankylosing spondylitis. Study findings and constraints: Characteristic, it appeared, of ankylosing spondylitis blood was a TCR beta motif of fewer than 10 highly homologous variants.

These receptors' targets are unknown. Using its own MiXCR run on the 5' RACE reads, TCRdb lists one record per CDR3 protein. In the table there are roughly 700,000 distinct CDR3 sequences, around 19% of which are singletons. Material for sequencing was blood, either unsorted or a sorted T cell fraction (not recorded which). Receptors originate from a male donor with ankylosing spondylitis.

This chain uses TRBV20-1 with TRBJ1-2; D ambiguous. The germline CDR1 and CDR2 sequences are DFQATT and SNEGSKA (reference sequence). V was clipped by 3 bases and J by 3 bases, with 8 bases between them. The CDR3 is 12 residues long. CDR3 coding DNA: TGCAGTGCTAGTCCGGCAGACTATGGCTACACCTTC. It specifies CSASPADYGYTF.

The chain uses TRBV29-1 and TRBJ2-1, with TRBD2 matching over 14 bases. The ends lost 1 base at V and 0 bases at J; junction bases unmatched: 2. In germline, CDR1 is SQVTM, CDR2 ANQGSEA. The CDR3 loop spans 17 amino acids. The CDR3 DNA follows: TGCAGCGTTGAAGGACTAGCGGGGGGGAGCTCCTACAATGAGCAGTTCTTC. This encodes CSVEGLAGGSSYNEQFF.

This clonotype was seen a handful of times. The chain couples TRBV29-1 to TRBJ2-2; no clear D. This CDR3 spans 15 amino acids. Germline V gene lookup returns CDR1 SQVTM and CDR2 ANQGSEA. Trimming pared 0 bases from V and 0 bases from J, leaving 8 bases between. This CDR3 reads CSVEEGGPNTGELFF. The CDR3, as DNA: TGCAGCGTTGAAGAGGGCGGCCCGAACACCGGGGAGCTGTTTTTT.

There are a few counts of this clonotype. V gene TRBV6-7 combines with J gene TRBJ2-1; maybe TRBD1 (5 bases). TRBV6-7 is flagged as an ORF with uncertain function. The CDR3 spans 17 residues. Trimming stripped 7 bases from V and 3 bases from J, with 22 bases between. The CDR3 sequence is CASTHLRQGRRYNEQFF. The CDR3 DNA follows: TGTGCCAGCACCCACCTCCGCCAGGGTCGTCGCTACAATGAGCAGTTCTTC.

This clonotype was detected only a few times. The V call is TRBV20-1, the J call TRBJ2-1; D gene ambiguous. The germline CDR1 and CDR2 sequences are DFQATT and SNEGSKA (reference sequence). The CDR3 is made up of 13 amino acids. V lost 1 base, J lost 6 bases, and 10 bases lay in between. For the CDR3, the DNA is TGCAGTGCTAGAGCCGTGGACCCCAATGAGCAGTTCTTC. Protein sequence: CSARAVDPNEQFF.

This clonotype showed up just once. V is TRBV3-1 and J is TRBJ2-5; 9 positions agree with TRBD1. V lost 3 bases and J lost 2; bases outside the gene matches: 7. There are 16 residues in the CDR3. Germline CDR1 and CDR2: LGHDT and YNNKEL (reference sequence). CDR3 sequence reads: CASSHAGTGSQETQYF. The CDR3 bases are TGTGCCAGCAGCCACGCCGGGACAGGGTCTCAAGAGACCCAGTACTTC.

V is TRBV30 and J is TRBJ2-7; D call uncertain. Per germline, CDR1 GTSNPN and CDR2 SVGIG (reference sequence). Trimming stripped 1 base from V and 6 bases from J, with 10 bases between. This CDR3 spans 12 amino acids. CDR3 bases: TGTGCCTGGAGTGCCGTAGGCACCGAGCAGTACTTC. The encoded protein is CAWSAVGTEQYF.

This clonotype was detected a few times. The chain links TRBV10-3 to TRBJ1-1; D not resolved. Trimming removed 6 bases from V and 6 bases from J, with 20 bases in between. The CDR3 runs 15 residues. The germline V gene encodes CDR1 ENHRY and CDR2 SYGVKD. The CDR3 bases are TGTGCCATCAGCGCTGATGCCCTCTTTGGTTCTGAAGCTTTCTTT. Translation: CAISADALFGSEAFF.

This clonotype was detected many times. The chain is built from TRBV7-3 and TRBJ2-7; possible D gene TRBD1, 6 bases. Germline CDR1 is SGHTA and CDR2 is FQGTGA. V lost 4 bases and J lost 1, with 11 bases in between. This CDR3 contains 14 residues. The CDR3 is CASSSATGSYEQYF. DNA for the CDR3: TGTGCCAGCAGCTCAGCGACAGGTTCCTACGAGCAGTACTTC.

This clonotype was observed many times. The chain couples TRBV20-1 to TRBJ2-5, with 11 positions matching TRBD2. Germline CDR1 reads DFQATT; CDR2 reads SNEGSKA (reference sequence). CDR3 length equals 14 residues. The V gene end was trimmed by 2 bases and the J gene end by 5 bases; junction bases not matched to a gene: 4. The CDR3 sequence: CSARLAGGGETQYF. The CDR3 nucleotides are TGCAGTGCTAGACTAGCGGGAGGCGGGGAGACCCAGTACTTC.

This clonotype has just a few counts. The rearrangement uses TRBV10-3 and TRBJ1-1; 7 positions match TRBD1. This CDR3 has 14 residues. Germline trimming cut 7 bases from V and 5 bases from J; bases unmatched to any gene: 10. Germline V gives CDR1 ENHRY, CDR2 SYGVKD. CDR3 amino acids: CAITRNEQGTEAFF. The CDR3 DNA follows: TGTGCCATCACTCGAAACGAACAGGGGACTGAAGCTTTCTTT.

This clonotype has only a few counts. The rearrangement links TRBV28 to TRBJ2-1, with 7 bases that match TRBD2. The CDR3 is made up of 13 amino acids. The junction had 6 bases not matched to a gene; V was cut back by 7 bases and J by 6 bases. Germline V gives CDR1 MDHEN, CDR2 SYDVKM. The CDR3 sequence is CASTWGGFNEQFF. The CDR3 DNA reads TGTGCCAGCACCTGGGGGGGGTTCAATGAGCAGTTCTTC. Variable domain in full (rest from reference TRBV28 and TRBJ2-1): DVKVTQSSRYLVKRTGEKVFLECVQDMDHENMFWYRQDPGLGLRLIYFSYDVKMKEKGDIPEGYSVSREKKERFSLILESASTNQTSMYLCASTWGGFNEQFFGPGTRLTVL.

V gene TRBV5-1 combines with J gene TRBJ2-5, with TRBD1 matching 8 bases. Germline V gene sequence: CDR1 SGHRS, CDR2 YFSETQ. V dropped 4 bases and J dropped 4; count of bases not matched to a gene: 3. This CDR3 comprises 13 residues. The chain's CDR3 is CASSGQGRETQYF. CDR3 sequence (DNA): TGCGCCAGCAGCGGACAGGGTCGAGAGACCCAGTACTTC.

A few counts support this clonotype. The V gene is TRBV5-4, the J gene TRBJ2-7; D is tentatively TRBD1 or TRBD2 (6 bases each). The V and J ends lost 0 bases and 1 base respectively, with 11 bases between them. This CDR3 has 15 amino acids. The germline V gene encodes CDR1 SGHNT and CDR2 YYREEE (reference sequence). The CDR3 reads CASSLDGGPSYEQYF. The DNA of the CDR3 is TGTGCCAGCAGCTTGGACGGGGGCCCTTCCTACGAGCAGTACTTC.

The V gene is TRBV7-3, the J gene TRBJ2-2; TRBD2 agrees at 9 bases. CDR3 length equals 15 residues. The trim removed 5 bases at V and 7 bases at J, leaving 8 bases unmatched. The germline V gene has CDR1 SGHTA and CDR2 FQGTGA. The CDR3 sequence is CASSPRAGGNGELFF. In nucleotides, the CDR3 is TGTGCCAGCAGCCCACGAGCGGGAGGAAACGGGGAGCTGTTTTTT.

V is TRBV19 and J is TRBJ1-5; a weak D match, TRBD1 (6 bases). Per germline, CDR1 LNHDA and CDR2 SQIVND (reference sequence). The ends were cut back, 7 bases at V and 3 bases at J, with 22 bases in the middle. The CDR3 sequence is 17 residues long. The CDR3 DNA follows: TGTGCCAGTACCTTCCCCTGGGACAATTATTACAATCAGCCCCAGCATTTT. Translated: CASTFPWDNYYNQPQHF.